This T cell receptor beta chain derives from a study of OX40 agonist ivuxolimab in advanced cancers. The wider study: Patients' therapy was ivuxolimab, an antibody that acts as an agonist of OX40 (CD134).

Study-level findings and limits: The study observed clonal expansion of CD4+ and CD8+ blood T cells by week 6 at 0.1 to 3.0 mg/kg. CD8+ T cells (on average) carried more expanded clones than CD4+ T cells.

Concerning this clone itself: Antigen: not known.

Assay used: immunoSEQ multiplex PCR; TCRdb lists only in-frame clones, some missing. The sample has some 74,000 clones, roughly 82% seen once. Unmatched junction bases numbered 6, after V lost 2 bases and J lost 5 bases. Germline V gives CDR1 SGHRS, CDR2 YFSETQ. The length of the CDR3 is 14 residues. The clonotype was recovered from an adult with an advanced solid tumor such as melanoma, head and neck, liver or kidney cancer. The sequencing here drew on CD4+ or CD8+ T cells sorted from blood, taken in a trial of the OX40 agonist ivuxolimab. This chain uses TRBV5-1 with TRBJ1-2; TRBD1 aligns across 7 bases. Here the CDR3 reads CASSFDRATYGYTF. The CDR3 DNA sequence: TGCGCCAGCAGCTTCGACAGGGCCACATATGGCTACACCTTC.